This paragraph reports one TCR beta chain. What it recognizes is unknown. This entry belongs to a study of cytomegalovirus exposure and HLA in healthy donors. The PCR contained 60 Vbeta and 13 Jbeta primers. Only in-frame clones appear in the TCRdb table, and some are missing; sequencing was by immunoSEQ multiplex PCR. There are about 100,000 clones in the sample; about 75% occur only once, and approximately 4.3% lies in the top ten. General study findings and limits: Accurate HLA-A and HLA-B prediction from TCR beta sequences was reported for most subjects. Segments of the TCR beta V type were, in most cases, productive about 87% or about 30% of the time in an earlier analysis.

Healthy bone marrow donors supplied every sample. This sequence originates from a young woman in good health and CMV-seropositive. The sample consisted of PBMCs.

The CDR3 nucleotides are TGTGCCAGCGATACAGGGGCTAACTATGGCTACACCTTC. Translating it yields CASDTGANYGYTF. The rearrangement links TRBV6-5 to TRBJ1-2, with 7 bases fitting TRBD1. V lost 8 bases and J lost 0; bases outside the gene matches: 3. The CDR3 loop spans 13 amino acids. Germline loops: CDR1 MNHEY, CDR2 SVGAGI.